These 14 T cell receptor beta chains were all obtained from the same sample, sequenced in a study. TCRdb itself ran the RT-PCR reads through MiXCR, one entry per CDR3 protein. Of approximately 720,000 distinct CDR3 sequences listed, about 14% are singletons. Source material: memory CD4+ T cells from blood. These receptors all come from a female donor in good health, serving as a healthy control.

This clonotype came up many times. The chain has TRBV12-3 or TRBV12-4 and TRBJ2-4, with TRBD1 matching 7 bases. The CDR3 spans 14 residues. Losses at the gene ends were 5 bases for V and 8 bases for J; bases not matched to a gene: 9. For the CDR3, the DNA is TGTGCCAGCAGTCCCCCCACAGGGGTGGACATTCAGTACTTC. Translating gives CASSPPTGVDIQYF.

This clonotype was recorded a few times. The chain has TRBV27 and TRBJ1-2; no clear D gene. The CDR3 runs 14 residues. V lost 5 bases, J lost 1 base, and 11 bases lay in between. CDR1 and CDR2 (germline): MNHEY, SMNVEV (reference sequence). The CDR3, as DNA: TGTGCCAGCAGTACGCGGACGGTTAACTATGGCTACACCTTC. It codes for CASSTRTVNYGYTF.

This clonotype was recorded many times. This rearrangement joins TRBV10-3 to TRBJ2-2; no clear D gene. Germline V lookup: CDR1 ENHRY, CDR2 SYGVKD. This CDR3 spans 16 amino acids. V was pared by 2 bases and J by 1 base, with 11 bases between. CDR3 amino acids: CAISEIGLLNTGELFF. The CDR3 nucleotides are TGTGCCATCAGTGAGATCGGGCTTCTGAACACCGGGGAGCTGTTTTTT.

This clonotype appeared a few times. The chain is built from TRBV6-5 and TRBJ2-5; 8 bases match TRBD1. Germline trimming cut 6 bases from V and 1 base from J; bases unmatched to any gene: 4. The CDR3 has 14 amino acids. Germline CDR1 MNHEY, CDR2 SVGAGI. CDR3 protein: CASSPRGPQETQYF. The CDR3 region has the DNA TGTGCCAGCAGCCCCAGGGGGCCCCAAGAGACCCAGTACTTC.

The chain links TRBV11-2 to TRBJ2-7; unclear D gene. Deletions cut 5 bases from V and 3 bases from J, with 17 bases between. The V gene's germline CDR1 is SGHAT and CDR2 FQNNGV. The CDR3 runs to 15 residues. As DNA, the CDR3 is TGTGCCAGCAGCCCCAGTTATCGGCAGAACTACGAGCAGTACTTC. This encodes CASSPSYRQNYEQYF.

The chain is built from TRBV18 and TRBJ2-7, with 9 bases matching TRBD1. The CDR3 contains 19 residues. J lost 3 bases, V lost 4 bases, and 19 bases had no gene match. CDR1 and CDR2 (germline): KGHSH, LQKENI. In DNA form, the CDR3 reads TGTGCCAGCTCACTGAGACAGGGGGGGGTTTTCGACTACTACTACGAGCAGTACTTC. This translates into CASSLRQGGVFDYYYEQYF.

DNA for the CDR3: TGTGCCAGCAGTCAAACAGGGGATTGGTACACTGAAGCTTTCTTT. This codes for CASSQTGDWYTEAFF. The chain is built from TRBV28 and TRBJ1-1, with 7 bases matching TRBD1. Germline CDR1 MDHEN, CDR2 SYDVKM. J was trimmed by 3 bases and V by 5 bases; bases with no gene match: 9. The CDR3 length is 15 residues.

This clonotype came up a few times. The chain couples TRBV7-2 to TRBJ1-2; TRBD1 might be the D (6 bases). The CDR3 is made up of 14 amino acids. Germline V CDR1 and CDR2: SGHTA, FQGNSA. V gave up 5 bases and J gave up 6 bases, with 16 bases separating them. The CDR3 loop reads CASSKRQVPNGYTF. CDR3 sequence (DNA): TGTGCCAGCAGCAAAAGACAGGTCCCCAATGGCTACACCTTC.

At least ten counts were recorded for this clonotype. The chain is built from TRBV10-3 and TRBJ2-3; no reliable D call. V was trimmed by 4 bases and J by 0 bases, leaving 14 bases between them. The CDR3 runs 16 residues. Germline V CDR1 and CDR2: ENHRY, SYGVKD. CDR3 in DNA: TGTGCCATCAGTGTTGTAGCCGAACTAAGCACAGATACGCAGTATTTT. Protein: CAISVVAELSTDTQYF.

With respect to this clonotype: The junction does not match germline at one end; this may be a read error. The chain joins TRBV20-1 to TRBJ2-3; TRBD2 is a possible D gene (5 bases). Germline V gene sequence: CDR1 DFQATT, CDR2 SNEGSKA (reference sequence). The CDR3 has 13 residues. The CDR3 DNA reads TGCAGTGCTAGTCCGGCTAGCCCAGACACGCAGTATTTT. Protein product: CSASPASPDTQYF.

This clonotype was recorded a few times. The chain couples TRBV12-3 or TRBV12-4 to TRBJ2-7; D unclear. The CDR3 consists of 13 residues. V was cut by 8 bases and J by 2 bases, with 13 bases left in between. This CDR3 reads CASGSHRTYEQYF. The CDR3 DNA sequence: TGTGCCAGCGGATCCCACAGAACCTACGAGCAGTACTTC.

Many counts were recorded for this clonotype. The chain recombines TRBV27 with TRBJ2-7; D not certain. The CDR3 sequence is 14 residues long. V shed 2 bases and J shed 6 bases, with 14 bases lying between them. Germline V lookup: CDR1 MNHEY, CDR2 SMNVEV (reference sequence). CDR3 DNA sequence: TGTGCCAGCAGTTTAGACCGGAACGGGCGCGAGCAGTACTTC. It specifies CASSLDRNGREQYF.

This clonotype was seen more than once but under ten times. This chain uses TRBV9 with TRBJ2-3; D possibly matches TRBD1 or TRBD2 (5 bases each). The CDR3 contains 14 residues. Trimming shortened V by 5 bases and J by 9 bases, and 19 bases separated the two germline ends. The germline CDR1 and CDR2 sequences are SGDLS and YYNGEE. CDR3 protein: CASRDTRDAKTQYF. In nucleotides, the CDR3 is TGTGCCAGCAGAGATACTCGGGACGCGAAGACGCAGTATTTT.

The chain recombines TRBV9 with TRBJ2-5; TRBD2 matches at 10 bases. CDR3 length equals 16 residues. Trimming at V came to 1 base and at J to 3 bases, leaving 6 bases not matched to a gene. Germline lookup yields CDR1 SGDLS and CDR2 YYNGEE. The CDR3 reads CASSVIAGGVEETQYF. The CDR3 region has the DNA TGTGCCAGCAGCGTAATAGCGGGAGGTGTAGAAGAGACCCAGTACTTC.